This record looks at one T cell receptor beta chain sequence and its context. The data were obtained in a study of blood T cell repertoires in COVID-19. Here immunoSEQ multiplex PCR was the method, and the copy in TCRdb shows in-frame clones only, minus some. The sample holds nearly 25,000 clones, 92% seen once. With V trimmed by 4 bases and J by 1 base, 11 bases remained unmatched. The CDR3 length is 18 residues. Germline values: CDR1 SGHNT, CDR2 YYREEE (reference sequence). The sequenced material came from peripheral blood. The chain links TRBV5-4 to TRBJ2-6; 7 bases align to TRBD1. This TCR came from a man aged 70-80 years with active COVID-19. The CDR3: CASSPRGRMPSGANVLTF. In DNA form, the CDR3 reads TGTGCCAGCAGCCCTAGGGGGCGGATGCCGTCTGGGGCCAACGTCCTGACTTTC.